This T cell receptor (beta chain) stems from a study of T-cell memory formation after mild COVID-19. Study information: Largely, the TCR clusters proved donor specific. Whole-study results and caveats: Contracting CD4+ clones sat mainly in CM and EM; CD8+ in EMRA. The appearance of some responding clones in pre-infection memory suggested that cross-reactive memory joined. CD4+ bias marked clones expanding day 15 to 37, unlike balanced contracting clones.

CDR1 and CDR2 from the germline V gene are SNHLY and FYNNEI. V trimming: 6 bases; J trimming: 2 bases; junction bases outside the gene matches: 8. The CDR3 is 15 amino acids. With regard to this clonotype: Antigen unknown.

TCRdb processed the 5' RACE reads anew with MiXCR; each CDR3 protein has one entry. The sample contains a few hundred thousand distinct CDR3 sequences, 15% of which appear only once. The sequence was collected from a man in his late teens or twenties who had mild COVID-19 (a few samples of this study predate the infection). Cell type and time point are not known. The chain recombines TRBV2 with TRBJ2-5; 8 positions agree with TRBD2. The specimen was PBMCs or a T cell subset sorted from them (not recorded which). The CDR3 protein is CASSLLERGQETQYF. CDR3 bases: TGTGCCAGCAGCCTACTGGAGCGGGGGCAAGAGACCCAGTACTTC.